The clone carrying this T cell receptor (beta chain) was seen ten or more times. With 0 bases removed from V and 7 bases from J, the gap between germline ends came to 11 bases. Germline lookup yields CDR1 SGHRS and CDR2 YFSETQ. This CDR3 region has 13 residues. These data belong to a study of tumor-infiltrating lymphocytes in primary liver carcinoma. Blood RNA was derived from unsorted whole blood, and germline DNA was extracted too. The template, about 550 ng total RNA, yielded TCR beta cDNA made with a constant-region primer. Libraries covering TCR beta were generated through three nested multiplex PCR rounds (using a slightly modified ARM-PCR). Primers for the first two PCR rounds were TRBV1-TRBV30 forward primers and a C-beta reverse primer (about 11 cycles per round). TCRdb redid the calling of the multiplex PCR reads with MiXCR, one entry per CDR3 protein. The sample has about 330,000 distinct CDR3 sequences, around 60% seen once.

Source material: peripheral blood. The V and J genes are TRBV5-1 and TRBJ2-7; D not certain. The TCR originated in a man in his forties with primary liver carcinoma and hepatitis B virus infection. The CDR3 reads CASSLEGNREQYF. CDR3 in DNA: TGCGCCAGCAGCTTGGAAGGAAATCGAGAGCAGTACTTC.